This is a list of T cell receptor beta chains from one sample in a study of Ad26.COV2.S vaccination and SARS-CoV-2 variants. Generated by immunoSEQ multiplex PCR, the TCRdb table keeps only in-frame clones and is missing some. The profile covers a few hundred thousand clones, with 85% to 90% appearing a single time and less than 4.5% taken by the ten largest. Source: peripheral blood, taken in a trial of Ad26.COV2.S vaccine versus placebo. Source of these receptors: a person aged 18 to 65 who received the Ad26.COV2.S COVID-19 vaccine or a placebo. Both conserved end residues are part of each CDR3. D genes are given only for firm matches. Only part of the rows carry a size: once, few, many, or a class if the clone is expanded.

TRBV5-1,13,-,TRBD1,TRBJ2-3,TGCGCCAGCAGCCAGGGGGATTCAGATACGCAGTATTTT,CASSQGDSDTQYF
TRBV9,13,-,-,TRBJ2-3,TGTGCCAGCAGCGTTGGACCAGCAGATACGCAGTATTTT,CASSVGPADTQYF
TRBV9,16,-,TRBD2,TRBJ2-3,TGTGCCAGCAGCGTAGAGGGGCGGGGGGGCACAGATACGCAGTATTTT,CASSVEGRGGTDTQYF
TRBV3-1/TRBV3-2,13,-,-,TRBJ1-1,TGTGCCAGCAGCCAAGAGTGGTACACTGAAGCTTTCTTT,CASSQEWYTEAFF
TRBV5-1,16,-,-,TRBJ1-4,TGCGCCAGCAGCTTGGAGTGGGGGTGGGCTAATGAAAAACTGTTTTTT,CASSLEWGWANEKLFF
TRBV6-5,15,once,TRBD2,TRBJ2-7,TGTGCCAGCAGGGTAGCGGGGGGCCCCTCCTACGAGCAGTACTTC,CASRVAGGPSYEQYF
TRBV2,20,-,TRBD2,TRBJ2-3,TGTGCCAGCAGTGAAGGTCTTACGACTAGCGGAGATTCTGACACTATATACGAGTATTTT,CASSEGLTTSGDSDTIYEYF
TRBV9,16,-,-,TRBJ2-3,TGTGCCAGCAGCGTACATTTCTCTAGCGAGGTAGATACGCAGTATTTT,CASSVHFSSEVDTQYF
TRBV20-1,12,once,-,TRBJ1-1,TGCAGTGCTAGTGGGACCCCGAATGAAGCTTTCTTT,CSASGTPNEAFF
TRBV19,13,-,-,TRBJ1-3,TGTGCCAGTAATGGTAACTCTGGAAACACCATATATTTT,CASNGNSGNTIYF
TRBV7-8,17,-,TRBD2,TRBJ2-5,TGTGCCAGCAGCCTAGGACTAGCGGGGGGCCCTGTAGAGACCCAGTACTTC,CASSLGLAGGPVETQYF
TRBV28,13,-,-,TRBJ1-2,TGTGCCAGCAATCTCGGGGGGCCGTATGGCTACACCTTC,CASNLGGPYGYTF
TRBV4-3,15,-,-,TRBJ1-2,TGCGCCAGCAGCCAAGAGGCCAGGGTGACCTATGGCTACACCTTC,CASSQEARVTYGYTF
TRBV7-8,16,-,TRBD2,TRBJ2-1,TGTGCCAGCAGCTCTATAGCGGGGGGCCTCGGGAATGAGCAGTTCTTC,CASSSIAGGLGNEQFF
TRBV10-3,13,-,TRBD1,TRBJ1-1,TGTGCCATCAGGGACAGGGTAGACACTGAAGCTTTCTTT,CAIRDRVDTEAFF
TRBV1,14,-,-,TRBJ2-3,TGCACCAGCAGCCGCAGAAACGGCACAGATACGCAGTATTTT,CTSSRRNGTDTQYF
TRBV30,13,-,-,TRBJ2-3,TGTGCCTGGAGTTCAACCACTACAGATACGCAGTATTTT,CAWSSTTTDTQYF
TRBV6-5,15,-,-,TRBJ1-4,TGTGCCAGCAGTCCAGATCTCCCACAGGGAGGAAAACTGTTTTTT,CASSPDLPQGGKLFF
TRBV7-9,16,-,TRBD1,TRBJ2-3,TGTGCCAGCATCCTTAGTTCGGGACAGATAGCAGATACGCAGTATTTT,CASILSSGQIADTQYF
TRBV2,15,-,TRBD1,TRBJ2-7,TGTGCCAGTTCAAAAATGCAGGGGGCTGGCTACGAGCAGTACTTC,CASSKMQGAGYEQYF
TRBV4-1,13,-,-,TRBJ2-2,TGCGCCAGCAGCCATAGGACCTCCGGGGAGCTGTTTTTT,CASSHRTSGELFF
TRBV3-1/TRBV3-2,13,-,-,TRBJ1-5,TGTGCCAGCAGCGGACAGAGCAATCAGCCCCAGCATTTT,CASSGQSNQPQHF
TRBV7-9,15,-,-,TRBJ1-1,TGTGCCAGCAGCTTACTTTCAGGCGGAGGCACTGAAGCTTTCTTT,CASSLLSGGGTEAFF
TRBV4-1,17,-,-,TRBJ2-7,TGCGCCAGCAGTCCAAGATGGGCCAGTTCTATCTCCTACGAGCAGTACTTC,CASSPRWASSISYEQYF
TRBV7-6,15,-,-,TRBJ1-2,TGTGCCAGCAGCTTAGGGGCAGGGATCGATAATGGCTACACCTTC,CASSLGAGIDNGYTF
TRBV28,15,few,-,TRBJ1-6,TGTGCCAGCAGCCCGGGGCACCTTGTTGGTTCACCCCTCCACTTT,CASSPGHLVGSPLHF
TRBV6-5,13,-,-,TRBJ1-2,TGTGCCAGCAGTTTTGGACCGTCAGATGGCTACACCTTC,CASSFGPSDGYTF
TRBV29-1,12,few,-,TRBJ2-7,TGCAGCGTTGAGGACCCCTCCTACGAGCAGTACTTC,CSVEDPSYEQYF
TRBV5-6,15,-,TRBD1,TRBJ1-6,TGTGCCAGCAGCTGGGGGACAGGGGAGAATTCACCCCTCCACTTT,CASSWGTGENSPLHF
TRBV5-5,14,-,-,TRBJ2-7,TGTGCCAGCAGCTTGGGGAGGTTCGACTACGAGCAGTACTTC,CASSLGRFDYEQYF
TRBV28,16,-,-,TRBJ2-1,TGTGCCAGCAGTAACCCGGAGACCTCAATCGGGAATGAGCAGTTCTTC,CASSNPETSIGNEQFF
TRBV9,18,once,TRBD2,TRBJ2-2,TGTGCCAGCAGCCCCGGGAGGGGACTAGCGCGCGCGCTCGGGGAGCTGTTTTTT,CASSPGRGLARALGELFF
TRBV10-1,12,-,TRBD1,TRBJ2-1,TGCGCCAGCAGAAGCGGACAGGGGGCGCAGTTCTTC,CASRSGQGAQFF
TRBV4-1,16,-,-,TRBJ2-1,TGCGCCAGCAGCCAAGGTACAGGGATCATCATCGATGAGCAGTTCTTC,CASSQGTGIIIDEQFF
TRBV2,11,-,-,TRBJ2-2,TGTGCCGGGGCGGTGGTCGGGGAGCTGTTTTTT,CAGAVVGELFF
TRBV15,12,-,-,TRBJ2-7,TGTGCCACCAGCAGTACTTTCTACGAGCAGTACTTC,CATSSTFYEQYF
TRBV7-9,15,-,TRBD1,TRBJ2-1,TGTGCCAGCAGCGTAGGACAGGGGGCGTATAATGAGCAGTTCTTC,CASSVGQGAYNEQFF
TRBV5-4,14,few,-,TRBJ1-4,TGTGCCAGCAGCTTGGACAGAGCTAATGAAAAACTGTTTTTT,CASSLDRANEKLFF
TRBV19,13,-,-,TRBJ2-7,TGTGCCAGTAGTATAGCAGGCCCCTACGAGCAGTACTTC,CASSIAGPYEQYF
TRBV28,19,-,-,TRBJ2-3,TGTGCCAGCAGTCAAACCTTGGGGTTGGGGAACCGGCTCACAGATACGCAGTATTTT,CASSQTLGLGNRLTDTQYF
TRBV4-3,15,-,-,TRBJ1-4,TGCGCCAGCAGCCAAGCAACGCTGGGAGGTGAAAAACTGTTTTTT,CASSQATLGGEKLFF
TRBV7-9,15,-,-,TRBJ1-4,TGTGCCAGCAGCTTAGTGGGAGGAACTAATGAAAAACTGTTTTTT,CASSLVGGTNEKLFF